A selection of T cell receptor beta chains follows, all from one sample in a study of cytomegalovirus exposure and HLA in healthy donors. TCRdb's copy holds only in-frame clones and misses some; the assay was immunoSEQ multiplex PCR. The sample lists around 58,000 clones, roughly 73% occurring once. The sample consisted of PBMCs. The receptors here all came from a male donor in good health and CMV-seropositive. Both conserved end residues are part of each CDR3. A D gene is named only where the DNA matches it firmly. Clone size is given for some rows only: seen once, a few or many times, or a class if the clone is expanded.

clone_size	d_call	v_call	j_call	cdr3_aa	cdr3_nt
few	TRBD1	TRBV28	TRBJ2-2	CASSLPGQGSGELFF	TGTGCCAGCAGCCTTCCGGGACAGGGCTCCGGGGAGCTGTTTTTT
-	TRBD2	TRBV10-2	TRBJ2-7	CASSEPSGAYEQYF	TGCGCCAGCAGTGAGCCGAGCGGGGCCTACGAGCAGTACTTC
-	-	TRBV7-6	TRBJ2-7	CASSTGTVPYEQYF	TGTGCCAGCAGCACGGGGACTGTCCCCTACGAGCAGTACTTC
-	-	TRBV7-3	TRBJ1-1	CASSRGRTEAFF	TGTGCCAGCTCCCGGGGTAGGACTGAAGCTTTCTTT
-	-	TRBV29-1	TRBJ1-2	CSVEDTGGRGYTF	TGCAGCGTTGAAGATACCGGGGGACGCGGCTACACCTTC
-	-	TRBV5-8	TRBJ2-3	CASSLAWGGTDTQYF	TGTGCCAGCAGCTTAGCCTGGGGGGGCACAGATACGCAGTATTTT
-	-	TRBV27	TRBJ2-2	CASTRRTLDSRGTGELFF	TGTGCCAGCACCCGAAGAACGCTGGACAGTCGAGGCACCGGGGAGCTGTTTTTT
-	-	TRBV11-2	TRBJ1-1	CASSPAGGWTEAFF	TGTGCCAGCAGCCCCGCGGGGGGTTGGACTGAAGCTTTCTTT
-	-	TRBV29-1	TRBJ2-1	CSVEEGPGRTYNEQFF	TGCAGCGTTGAAGAGGGTCCGGGGAGAACTTACAATGAGCAGTTCTTC
-	-	TRBV2	TRBJ2-7	CASSDGQEYF	TGTGCCAGCAGTGATGGGCAGGAGTACTTC
-	-	TRBV23-1	TRBJ1-5	CASSQEWGQPQHF	TGCGCCAGCAGTCAAGAATGGGGCCAGCCCCAGCATTTT
-	-	TRBV6-1	TRBJ2-2	CASSERLILGGGELFF	TGTGCCAGCAGTGAACGTTTAATCTTGGGGGGCGGGGAGCTGTTTTTT
-	TRBD1	TRBV7-2	TRBJ1-4	CASSFGRGQGNEKLFF	TGTGCCAGCAGCTTCGGTCGGGGACAGGGGAATGAAAAACTGTTTTTT
-	TRBD1	TRBV7-6	TRBJ2-7	CASSSLRDRGYEQYF	TGTGCCAGCAGCTCACTCCGGGACAGGGGCTACGAGCAGTACTTC
-	-	TRBV30	TRBJ2-7	CAWSRFKGSYEQYF	TGTGCCTGGAGTCGATTTAAGGGGTCCTACGAGCAGTACTTC
-	-	TRBV2	TRBJ1-1	CASSATGSTEAFF	TGTGCCAGCAGTGCAACAGGGTCCACTGAAGCTTTCTTT